The 19 T cell receptor beta chains reported below all come from one sample, sequenced in a study of shared T cell receptors in the human thymus. Assay: immunoSEQ multiplex PCR; the TCRdb copy retains only in-frame clones and omits some. The table lists some 720,000 clones, 70% to 90% of them singletons. These data also featured in a second study, about human thymus T cells.

Sequencing was done on a sample of thymocytes. These TCRs come from a boy under three years old with a congenital heart defect.

The rearrangement links TRBV11-1 to TRBJ2-3; no definite D call. The V gene's germline CDR1 is SGHAT and CDR2 FQDESV (reference sequence). The CDR3 runs 17 residues. Trimming shortened V by 2 bases and J by 2 bases, and 17 bases separated the two germline ends. CDR3 region: CASSLSFGSHSTDTQYF. Written as DNA, the CDR3 is TGTGCCAGCAGCTTATCTTTCGGGTCTCACTCCACAGATACGCAGTATTTT.

The chain recombines TRBV27 with TRBJ2-7; possibly TRBD1 for D (6 bases). The CDR3 covers 15 residues. CDR1 MNHEY and CDR2 SMNVEV come from the germline V gene (reference sequence). V lost 2 bases, J lost 4 bases, and 15 bases lay in between. CDR3 nucleotides: TGTGCCAGCAGTTTAAGCACAGGGTTTTTTTACGAGCAGTACTTC. This codes for CASSLSTGFFYEQYF.

This clone was picked up one time. V is TRBV5-1 and J is TRBJ2-1; 7 nucleotides agree with TRBD1. Unmatched junction bases numbered 9, after V lost 0 bases and J lost 6 bases. CDR3 size: 16 residues. Looked up from germline, CDR1 is SGHRS and CDR2 is YFSETQ. The CDR3 reads CASSLVGTAGLNEQFF. In DNA form, the CDR3 reads TGCGCCAGCAGCTTGGTTGGGACAGCAGGCCTCAATGAGCAGTTCTTC.

The chain recombines TRBV7-9 with TRBJ2-5; D gene uncertain. With 1 base removed from V and 4 bases from J, the gap between germline ends came to 13 bases. Germline V gene lookup returns CDR1 SEHNR and CDR2 FQNEAQ (reference sequence). The CDR3 sequence is 15 residues long. The DNA for the CDR3 is TGTGCCAGCAGCTTAGAGGAGACTGACCTAGAGACCCAGTACTTC. The encoded protein is CASSLEETDLETQYF. Full variable domain (outside the CDR3, taken from reference TRBV7-9 and TRBJ2-5): DTGVSQNPRHKITKRGQNVTFRCDPISEHNRLYWYRQTLGQGPEFLTYFQNEAQLEKSRLLSDRFSAERPKGSFSTLEIQRTEQGDSAMYLCASSLEETDLETQYFGPGTRLLVL.

V is TRBV6-1 and J is TRBJ1-2; D perhaps matches TRBD1 (6 bases). Trimming pared 1 base from V and 3 bases from J, leaving 21 bases between. CDR3 length: 18 amino acids. Germline V gene lookup returns CDR1 MNHNS and CDR2 SASEGT. In nucleotides, the CDR3 is TGTGCCAGCAGTGAAGATGTCAGGGGCATAATATCTGACTATGGCTACACCTTC. It specifies CASSEDVRGIISDYGYTF.

This clone was detected only a few times. CDR3 residues: CASSLGGGREPLAKNIQYF. The CDR3 DNA reads as TGTGCCAGCAGTTTAGGAGGCGGGCGGGAACCCCTAGCCAAAAACATTCAGTACTTC. This chain connects TRBV28 to TRBJ2-4; tentatively, D is TRBD2 (6 bases). With 2 bases removed from V and 0 bases from J, the gap between germline ends came to 20 bases. Looked up from germline, CDR1 is MDHEN and CDR2 is SYDVKM. The CDR3 spans 19 residues.

This chain joins TRBV7-2 and TRBJ2-7; 7 bases map to TRBD2. Germline V gene data show CDR1 as SGHTA and CDR2 as FQGNSA. The CDR3 loop spans 14 amino acids. Trimming at V came to 1 base and at J to 4 bases, leaving 4 bases not matched to a gene. The CDR3 loop is CASSLVVGGYEQYF. The CDR3 DNA sequence: TGTGCCAGCAGCTTAGTCGTGGGAGGGTACGAGCAGTACTTC.

The chain is built from TRBV9 and TRBJ2-3; D perhaps matches TRBD1 (5 bases). V was cut by 0 bases and J by 1 base, with 6 bases left in between. The germline CDR1 and CDR2 sequences are SGDLS and YYNGEE. The CDR3 is 14 amino acids. Written as DNA, the CDR3 is TGTGCCAGCAGCGTAGAACAGGGCACAGATACGCAGTATTTT. Translated: CASSVEQGTDTQYF.

This sequence joins TRBV29-1 and TRBJ2-2; 9 bases agree with TRBD2. This CDR3 spans 16 amino acids. Germline loops: CDR1 SQVTM, CDR2 ANQGSEA. V shed 6 bases, J shed 1 base, and the junction held 9 bases outside the gene matches. The DNA for the CDR3 is TGCAGCGTGCCCGGTCCTAGCGGGGTGAACACCGGGGAGCTGTTTTTT. It is translated as CSVPGPSGVNTGELFF.

The chain uses TRBV10-2 and TRBJ1-3; the D gene is possibly TRBD1 (6 bases). Trimming took 2 bases from V and 5 from J, leaving 16 bases between them. This CDR3 has 16 amino acids. From germline, CDR1 is WSHSY and CDR2 SAAADI. The CDR3 is CASSESTGMGRNTIYF. CDR3 nucleotide sequence: TGCGCCAGCAGTGAGAGTACAGGGATGGGTAGAAACACCATATATTTT.

This sequence joins TRBV27 and TRBJ2-6; 10 nucleotides match TRBD1. Germline values: CDR1 MNHEY, CDR2 SMNVEV (reference sequence). V lost 2 bases, J lost 4 bases, and 11 bases stayed unmatched. The CDR3 is 19 residues long. The CDR3 DNA reads TGTGCCAGCAGTTTAGGGGCCGGGACAGGGGCTGGCGGGGCCAACGTCCTGACTTTC. Translation gives CASSLGAGTGAGGANVLTF.

This chain joins TRBV27 and TRBJ1-2; TRBD1 is a possible D gene (6 bases). V was cut by 5 bases and J by 7 bases, with 17 bases left in between. The germline V gene has CDR1 MNHEY and CDR2 SMNVEV (reference sequence). The CDR3 consists of 14 residues. The CDR3 reads CASSPRREGGGYTF. Here the CDR3 DNA reads TGTGCCAGCAGTCCGCGCCGCGAAGGGGGTGGCTACACCTTC.

This chain connects TRBV5-8 to TRBJ2-7, with D possibly matching TRBD1 (5 bases). The CDR3 spans 15 residues. Germline CDR1 is SGHTS and CDR2 is YDEGEE. V lost 3 bases and J 2 bases, leaving 15 bases between the germline ends. The CDR3 sequence: CASSCSKAGTYEQYF. The CDR3, as DNA: TGTGCCAGCAGCTGTAGTAAGGCAGGGACCTACGAGCAGTACTTC.

This clone was recorded only once. This rearrangement joins TRBV9 to TRBJ2-3; no definite D call. Germline V gene lookup returns CDR1 SGDLS and CDR2 YYNGEE. The CDR3 loop spans 17 amino acids. Trimming left V 0 bases short and J 2 bases short, with 16 bases between. In DNA form, the CDR3 reads TGTGCCAGCAGCGTAGGACGCGGAGAATTGCCCACAGATACGCAGTATTTT. Translating gives CASSVGRGELPTDTQYF.

The rearrangement uses TRBV5-4 and TRBJ2-3; a possible D gene is TRBD1 (5 bases). There are 15 residues in the CDR3. Germline V gene data show CDR1 as SGHNT and CDR2 as YYREEE (reference sequence). The V end was cut by 0 bases, the J end by 5 bases, with 13 bases between. The CDR3 nucleotides are TGTGCCAGCAGCTTGGTGGGGCTAGGTCAAGATACGCAGTATTTT. This sequence encodes CASSLVGLGQDTQYF.

This clone was seen only once. The chain links TRBV14 to TRBJ2-7; 7 bases map to TRBD2. The V segment lost 0 bases and the J segment 4 bases; nucleotides outside the gene matches: 6. Germline-derived CDR1 and CDR2 are SGHDN and FVKESK. This CDR3 comprises 15 residues. The CDR3, as DNA: TGTGCCAGCAGCCAAGAACCGGGAGGAATTTACGAGCAGTACTTC. Encoded protein: CASSQEPGGIYEQYF.

The chain uses TRBV4-3 and TRBJ2-3; 7 nucleotides line up with TRBD1. Per the germline V gene, CDR1 is LGHNA and CDR2 is YSLEER. The CDR3 has 14 amino acids. After removal of 2 bases from V and 6 bases from J, the junction contained 5 bases not matched to a gene. CDR3 sequence reads: CASSQMTGSDTQYF. The CDR3 DNA is TGCGCCAGCAGCCAAATGACAGGGTCGGATACGCAGTATTTT.

The chain recombines TRBV27 with TRBJ2-1, with TRBD1 identical over 7 bases. The CDR3 length is 16 residues. Per the germline V gene, CDR1 is MNHEY and CDR2 is SMNVEV (reference sequence). After removal of 4 bases from V and 7 bases from J, the junction contained 13 bases not matched to a gene. The CDR3 reads CASSSITGAERNEQFF. In nucleotides, the CDR3 is TGTGCCAGCAGTTCAATTACAGGGGCCGAAAGGAATGAGCAGTTCTTC.

The chain uses TRBV15 and TRBJ2-6; D not resolved. Germline V gene lookup returns CDR1 LNHNV and CDR2 YYDKDF (reference sequence). The CDR3 covers 17 residues. Between the trimmed V and J ends, which lost 1 base and 0 bases, there was a span of 10 bases. The CDR3 nucleotides read TGTGCCACCAGCAGAGTTTTATTAAACTCTGGGGCCAACGTCCTGACTTTC. It yields the protein CATSRVLLNSGANVLTF. The full variable domain, with the rest looked up from reference TRBV15 and TRBJ2-6, is DAMVIQNPRYQVTQFGKPVTLSCSQTLNHNVMYWYQQKSSQAPKLLFHYYDKDFNNEADTPDNFQSRRPNTSFCFLDIRSPGLGDTAMYLCATSRVLLNSGANVLTFGAGSRLTVL.